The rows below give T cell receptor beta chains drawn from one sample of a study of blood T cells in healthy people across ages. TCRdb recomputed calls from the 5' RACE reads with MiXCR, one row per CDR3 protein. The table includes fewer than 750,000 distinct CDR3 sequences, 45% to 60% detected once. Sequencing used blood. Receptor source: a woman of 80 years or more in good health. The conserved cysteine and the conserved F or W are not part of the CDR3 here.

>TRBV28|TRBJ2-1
ASSFGVENEQF
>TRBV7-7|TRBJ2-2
ASSIIAAGELF
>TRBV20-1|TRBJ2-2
SAIPGAGESGELF
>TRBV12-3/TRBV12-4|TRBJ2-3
ASAHRDTAQY
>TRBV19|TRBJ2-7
ASSISVVAANYEQY
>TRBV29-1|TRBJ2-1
SAEPSGRENEQF
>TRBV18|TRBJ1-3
ASSPRENTIY
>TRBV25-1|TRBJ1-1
ASSGGRGVF
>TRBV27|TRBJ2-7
ASTPLGLAQAGREQY
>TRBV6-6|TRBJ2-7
ASSYLEWYEQY
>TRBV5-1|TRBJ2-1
ASVRDGGLNEQF
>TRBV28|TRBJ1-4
ASSLPAAINEKLF
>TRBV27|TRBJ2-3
ASSFQGYTDTQY
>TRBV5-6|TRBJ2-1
ACSSLDREIGYNEQF
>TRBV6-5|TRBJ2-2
ASSARTGSGELF
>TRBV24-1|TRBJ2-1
ATSGWSNEQF
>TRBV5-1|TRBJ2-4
ASSLGAGNIQY
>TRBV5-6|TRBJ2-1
ASSFDRTPYNEQF
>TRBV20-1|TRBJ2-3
SARDQGTDTQY
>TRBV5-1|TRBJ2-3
ASSKRRSAGGQDTQY
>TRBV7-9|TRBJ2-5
ASSLIWRGTQETQY
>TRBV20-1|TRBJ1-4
SARDAGQINEKLF
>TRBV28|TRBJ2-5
ASSKETQY
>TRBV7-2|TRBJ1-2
ASSLQGSGYT
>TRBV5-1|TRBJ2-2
ASSPGLAASNTGELF
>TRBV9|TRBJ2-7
ASSSGYSYNEQY
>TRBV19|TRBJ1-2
ASTRWGGPEGYT
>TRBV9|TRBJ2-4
ASSVDTGGEEQY
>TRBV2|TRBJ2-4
ASSDEQGAKNIQY
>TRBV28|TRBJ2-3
ASSLTGTGWSDTQY
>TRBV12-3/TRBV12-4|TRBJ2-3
ASSSSIKGGSDTQY
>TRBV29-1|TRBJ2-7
SVALGQTGIYEQY
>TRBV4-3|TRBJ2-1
ASSQDRGGWVYNEQF